This TCR beta chain appears in the sequencing data of a study of blood T cells in healthy people across ages. It was with a sample-barcoded 5' primer and a J-beta primer mix that a second PCR of about 7 to 12 cycles was run. TCRdb redid the calling of the 5' RACE reads with MiXCR, one entry per CDR3 protein. Of around 1,900,000 distinct CDR3 sequences in the sample, about 39% were seen once. Germline loops: CDR1 SGHTA, CDR2 FQGNSA. This CDR3 has 15 amino acids. V lost 2 bases, J lost 6 bases, and 14 bases lay in between. Study-wide results and caveats: Lack of knowledge of donor CMV status possibly confounded expanded clonotype changes.

A note on this clonotype: Its antigen is currently unknown.

The specimen sequenced was blood. This clonotype was sampled from a human donor in good health. The chain employs TRBV7-2 and TRBJ1-5, with D perhaps matching TRBD1 (6 bases). In DNA, the CDR3 is TGTGCCAGCAGCTTACAGGGGCCTCCGGGTCAGCCCCAGCATTTT. Its protein is CASSLQGPPGQPQHF. The whole variable domain, filled in from reference TRBV7-2 and TRBJ1-5, reads GAGVSQSPSNKVTEKGKDVELRCDPISGHTALYWYRQSLGQGLEFLIYFQGNSAPDKSGLPSDRFSAERTGGSVSTLTIQRTQQEDSAVYLCASSLQGPPGQPQHFGDGTRLSIL.